This T cell receptor beta chain came from a study of human T cells and chemical hapten exposure. Study summary: Donors were sensitized with 2% DPC on the upper inner arm.

Losses at the gene ends were 2 bases for V and 5 bases for J; bases not matched to a gene: 4. Germline values: CDR1 MNHEY, CDR2 SVGEGT. This CDR3 is built from 14 residues. TCRdb called the RACE reads again in MiXCR, with one record for every CDR3 protein. In the table there are more than 300,000 distinct CDR3 sequences, 4.5% to 7% of which are singletons. Time point of the sample: pre-sensitization, week 0. Treatment given: therapeutic diphenylcyclopropenone sensitization with weekly scalp DPC. This clonotype was counted a few times. Source: whole blood, taken in connection with sensitization to the hapten diphenylcyclopropenone (DPC). The V gene is TRBV6-2 or TRBV6-3, the J gene TRBJ2-3; 7 nucleotides align to TRBD2. The receptor comes from a woman aged 18-29 years with alopecia areata. Some clones in this sample may be carry-over from other donors' samples. The CDR3 is CASSYGGSGDTQYF. Written as DNA, the CDR3 is TGTGCCAGCAGTTACGGCGGGAGCGGAGATACGCAGTATTTT.